This T cell receptor (beta chain) came from a study of T cells in Graves' hyperthyroidism and ophthalmopathy. RNA transcripts served as the template for amplifying TCR beta CDR3 regions. The HTBI primer set served for first-round RT-PCR of the TCR CDR3. TCRdb independently ran MiXCR on the multiplex PCR reads; one entry per CDR3 protein. This table has about 300,000 distinct CDR3 sequences, approximately 14% appearing once. This clonotype was picked up many times. The CDR3 has 15 amino acids. Germline V CDR1 and CDR2: SGHTA, FQGNSA. Trimming cost V 6 bases and J 4 bases; bases outside gene matches: 7. The chain couples TRBV7-2 to TRBJ2-5, with TRBD2 matching over 11 bases. The TCR originated in a woman aged 40 to 49 with Graves' hyperthyroidism. Sequenced material: blood. CDR3 nucleotide sequence: TGTGCCAGCAGTCATACTAGCGGGAGTGGAGAGACCCAGTACTTC. This translates into CASSHTSGSGETQYF.